The present entry profiles one T cell receptor (beta chain) with its context. These data originate in a study of blood T cell repertoires in COVID-19. Study context: Spain, Italy and the United States supplied samples that represented acute and convalescent COVID-19. From T cells, B-cell-depleted T cells, or PBMCs came the material, which was cDNA or gDNA.

Assay: immunoSEQ multiplex PCR; the TCRdb copy retains only in-frame clones and omits some. This table has about 140,000 clones, about four fifths appearing once. Germline V lookup: CDR1 ENHRY, CDR2 SYGVKD. This CDR3 comprises 16 residues. V was cut by 7 bases and J by 0 bases, with 15 bases left in between. The age range of participants was 18 to 89 years, with residence in roughly 25 US areas. Participant-reported clinical history was the basis for cohort assignment. Sequenced input: PBMCs or T cells enriched from blood (not recorded which). The chain uses TRBV10-3 and TRBJ2-2, with D perhaps matching TRBD2 (6 bases). This TCR derives from a middle-aged man with acute COVID-19. The CDR3 is CAITGTSTANTGELFF. The CDR3 region has the DNA TGTGCCATCACCGGGACTTCCACCGCGAACACCGGGGAGCTGTTTTTT.